The source of this T cell receptor (beta chain) is a study of cytomegalovirus exposure and HLA in healthy donors. Study-wide results and limits: Among TCR beta chains, those listed as cytomegalovirus-associated numbered more than 150. Specificity for CMV antigens was confirmed in vitro for three of the CMV-associated chains. Most TCR sequences were uncommon, yet certain public TCRs appeared in many donors. A later analysis found first-cohort TCR clusters tended to co-occur in the 120 or so validation repertoires.

Here immunoSEQ multiplex PCR was the method, and the copy in TCRdb shows in-frame clones only, minus some. The data show 200,000 or so clones, 88% seen once. CDR3 length equals 15 residues. V lost 5 bases and J lost 1, with 12 bases in between. In germline, CDR1 is MNHNS, CDR2 SASEGT. Note on this clone: Its antigen is unknown.

The receptor was derived from a woman aged 18 to 35 in good health and CMV-seronegative. Sequencing was carried out using PBMCs. This chain connects TRBV6-1 to TRBJ1-5; weak D call: TRBD1 (5 bases). CDR3 nucleotide sequence: TGTGCCAGCAGTTCAATGGGGGGAAGCAATCAGCCCCAGCATTTT. It specifies CASSSMGGSNQPQHF.